The 24 T cell receptor beta chains below were found in one sample sequenced in a study of T cells after yellow fever vaccination. A single record per CDR3 protein comes from TCRdb applying MiXCR to the 5' RACE reads. The table shows 300,000 to 400,000 distinct CDR3 sequences, with about 6% occurring only once. The input for sequencing was PBMCs, taken 5 days after the yellow fever booster vaccination. These receptors originate from a young man who received the YFV17D yellow fever vaccine.

CDR3 sequence: CASRYGLYLCSYEQYF. DNA of the CDR3: TGTGCCAGCAGGTACGGGCTGTACCTTTGCTCCTACGAGCAGTACTTC. The chain uses TRBV9 and TRBJ2-7; D remains unclear. The V and J ends lost 5 bases and 0 bases respectively, with 18 bases between them. The CDR3 is 16 residues long. The germline CDR1 and CDR2 sequences are SGDLS and YYNGEE.

The chain links TRBV6-4 to TRBJ2-1; D is possibly TRBD2 (5 bases). With 2 bases removed from V and 7 bases from J, the gap between germline ends came to 15 bases. CDR1 and CDR2 (germline): MRHNA, SNTAGT. The CDR3 totals 15 residues. For the CDR3, the DNA is TGTGCCAGCAGTGACCCCGGGATGGGTCGGAATGAGCAGTTCTTC. The encoded protein is CASSDPGMGRNEQFF.

This clonotype was counted many times. The chain employs TRBV20-1 and TRBJ2-2; D gene unclear. Trimming removed 0 bases at V and 4 bases at J, with 3 bases between. The CDR3 length is 12 residues. Looked up from germline, CDR1 is DFQATT and CDR2 is SNEGSKA (reference sequence). The DNA of the CDR3 is TGCAGTGCTAGAGACCTCACCGGGGAGCTGTTTTTT. This encodes CSARDLTGELFF.

The CDR3 region is CASSMNGDTNEQFF. The CDR3 DNA sequence: TGTGCCAGCAGCATGAACGGAGACACCAATGAGCAGTTCTTC. The chain couples TRBV11-2 to TRBJ2-1; unclear D gene. The CDR3 has 14 residues. The V end lost 5 bases, the J end lost 6 bases, and 14 bases lay between the germline ends. CDR1 SGHAT and CDR2 FQNNGV come from the germline V gene.

The CDR3 DNA sequence: TGCGCCAGCAGCTTGGGGGCCTTAGGAGGGAACACTGAAGCTTTCTTT. Its translation: CASSLGALGGNTEAFF. The chain is built from TRBV5-1 and TRBJ1-1; D call uncertain. The V and J ends lost 0 bases and 1 base respectively, with 13 bases between them. The V gene's germline CDR1 is SGHRS and CDR2 YFSETQ. The CDR3 consists of 16 residues.

This clonotype has ten or more counts. The J gene is TRBJ1-1, the V gene TRBV5-6; D unclear. V lost 2 bases and J 1 base, leaving 6 bases between the germline ends. Germline values: CDR1 SGHDT, CDR2 YYEEEE. The CDR3 runs 13 residues. CDR3 DNA sequence: TGTGCCAGCAGCTTTCGGGGGAACACTGAAGCTTTCTTT. Its protein is CASSFRGNTEAFF.

This clonotype was detected a few times. At one end the junction does not follow the germline gene, possibly because of a read error. The chain employs TRBV7-7 and TRBJ2-5; 14 bases are a match to TRBD2. This CDR3 is built from 16 residues. CDR1 is SSHAT and CDR2 is FNYEAQ in the germline V gene (reference sequence). CDR3 in amino acids: CASSFGTSGSVETQYF. The CDR3 DNA reads TGTGCTAGCAGCTTCGGGACTAGCGGGAGCGTTGAGACCCAGTACTTC.

In this sample, this clonotype turned up many times. The chain carries TRBV12-3 or TRBV12-4 and TRBJ2-7, with 13 bases identical to TRBD2. Germline trimming cut 3 bases from V and 2 bases from J; bases unmatched to any gene: 7. There are 17 residues in the CDR3. CDR3 region: CASSFRTSGSLAYEQYF. The CDR3 coding sequence is TGTGCCAGCAGTTTTAGGACTAGCGGGAGTTTAGCCTACGAGCAGTACTTC.

At least ten counts were recorded for this clonotype. CDR3 amino acids: CASSKRETQYF. The CDR3 region has the DNA TGTGCCAGCAGTAAAAGGGAGACCCAGTACTTC. The chain carries TRBV2 and TRBJ2-5; the D is unclear. CDR1 and CDR2 (germline): SNHLY, FYNNEI. V lost 5 bases, J lost 5 bases, and 6 bases lay in between. This CDR3 is 11 amino acids long.

This clonotype showed up just a few times. This rearrangement joins TRBV20-1 to TRBJ2-3; tentatively, D is TRBD1 (5 bases). Trimming pared 3 bases from V and 2 bases from J, leaving 9 bases between. CDR1 is DFQATT and CDR2 is SNEGSKA in the germline V gene (reference sequence). The CDR3 sequence is 13 residues long. This CDR3 is CSASETATDTQYF. CDR3 nucleotide sequence: TGCAGTGCTAGTGAGACAGCCACAGATACGCAGTATTTT.

This clonotype was recorded at least ten times. This chain joins TRBV12-3 or TRBV12-4 and TRBJ2-5; no firm D call. This CDR3 spans 12 amino acids. V dropped 3 bases and J dropped 5 bases, with 7 bases sitting between them. CDR3 protein: CASSLWVETQYF. The CDR3 DNA reads TGTGCCAGCAGTTTGTGGGTGGAGACCCAGTACTTC.

The rearrangement joins TRBV20-1 to TRBJ2-1; 9 bases are a match to TRBD2. The CDR3 contains 18 residues. Trimming cost V 0 bases and J 4 bases; bases outside gene matches: 13. Germline V CDR1 and CDR2: DFQATT, SNEGSKA (reference sequence). The chain's CDR3 is CSARDASYGGGGYNEQFF. CDR3 nucleotide sequence: TGCAGTGCTAGAGATGCGTCATACGGCGGGGGGGGATACAATGAGCAGTTCTTC.

This clonotype was recorded at least ten times. This sequence joins TRBV12-3 or TRBV12-4 and TRBJ2-1; 15 bases are a match to TRBD2. This CDR3 has 17 amino acids. Trimming cost V 7 bases and J 0 bases; bases outside gene matches: 4. The CDR3 nucleotides are TGTGCCAGCATTCGGGGACTAGCGGGAGGCTCCTACAATGAGCAGTTCTTC. Protein sequence: CASIRGLAGGSYNEQFF.

This clonotype was seen repeatedly, ten times or more. The J gene is TRBJ1-5, the V gene TRBV9, with 8 bases matching TRBD1. V was pared by 5 bases and J by 5 bases, with 9 bases of the junction left unmatched. CDR3 length: 15 residues. CDR1 is SGDLS and CDR2 is YYNGEE in the germline V gene. The CDR3 region has the DNA TGTGCCAGCAGTTACGGACAGGGTGTTGATCAGCCCCAGCATTTT. As protein: CASSYGQGVDQPQHF. Full variable domain (remainder filled in from reference TRBV9 and TRBJ1-5): DSGVTQTPKHLITATGQRVTLRCSPRSGDLSVYWYQQSLDQGLQFLIQYYNGEERAKGNILERFSAQQFPDLHSELNLSSLELGDSALYFCASSYGQGVDQPQHFGDGTRLSIL.

This clonotype came up many times. This chain links TRBV7-2 with TRBJ1-1, with 7 bases lining up with TRBD1. CDR3 size: 14 residues. The V gene end was trimmed by 5 bases and the J gene end by 5 bases; junction bases not matched to a gene: 8. From germline, CDR1 is SGHTA and CDR2 FQGNSA. DNA for the CDR3: TGTGCCAGCAGCGCCATGACAGGGAAAACTGAAGCTTTCTTT. Its translation: CASSAMTGKTEAFF.

This sequence joins TRBV12-3 or TRBV12-4 and TRBJ2-3, with 13 positions matching TRBD2. With 5 bases clipped from V and 4 bases from J, the junction kept 6 bases outside the gene matches. The CDR3 is 16 amino acids. DNA of the CDR3: TGTGCCAGCAGTCCGACACTAGCGGGAGGGTCAGATACGCAGTATTTT. Protein product: CASSPTLAGGSDTQYF.

This clonotype was found many times. The V gene is TRBV7-2, the J gene TRBJ2-3; a weak D match, TRBD2 (5 bases). Germline CDR1 and CDR2: SGHTA and FQGNSA. The V end was cut by 5 bases, the J end by 0 bases, with 9 bases between. The CDR3 covers 14 residues. The CDR3 DNA reads TGTGCCAGCAGCCTAAGACTAAGCACAGATACGCAGTATTTT. Encoded protein: CASSLRLSTDTQYF.

This chain uses TRBV29-1 with TRBJ2-1, with D unclear. Trimming took off 5 bases at V and 0 bases at J, with 5 bases between the two ends. Germline CDR1 and CDR2: SQVTM and ANQGSEA. The CDR3 is 12 residues long. CDR3 in amino acids: CSVLSSYNEQFF. The CDR3 bases are TGCAGCGTTTTGAGCTCCTACAATGAGCAGTTCTTC.

The chain links TRBV20-1 to TRBJ2-5; D call uncertain. CDR1 and CDR2 (germline): DFQATT, SNEGSKA (reference sequence). The CDR3 is 11 residues long. The V end lost 3 bases, the J end lost 5 bases, and 7 bases lay between the germline ends. The CDR3 DNA reads TGCAGTGCTAGCGCCAGGGAGACCCAGTACTTC. As protein: CSASARETQYF.

In its sample, this clonotype was seen a few times. The rearrangement links TRBV3-1 to TRBJ1-4; D may be TRBD1 (5 bases). The CDR3 is made up of 13 amino acids. V was trimmed by 4 bases and J by 4 bases, leaving 7 bases between them. From germline, CDR1 is LGHDT and CDR2 YNNKEL (reference sequence). The CDR3 sequence: CASSPDSNEKLFF. The CDR3 DNA reads as TGTGCCAGCAGCCCAGACAGTAATGAAAAACTGTTTTTT. The entire variable domain, with the rest obtained from reference TRBV3-1 and TRBJ1-4, is as follows: DTAVSQTPKYLVTQMGNDKSIKCEQNLGHDTMYWYKQDSKKFLKIMFSYNNKELIINETVPNRFSPKSPDKAHLNLHINSLELGDSAVYFCASSPDSNEKLFFGSGTQLSVL.

The rearrangement joins TRBV20-1 to TRBJ2-5; 11 nucleotides agree with TRBD2. This CDR3 spans 14 amino acids. V shed 5 bases and J 4 bases; nucleotides not matched to a gene: 6. The germline CDR1 and CDR2 sequences are DFQATT and SNEGSKA (reference sequence). The CDR3 loop is CSAPVAGGPETQYF. DNA of the CDR3: TGCAGTGCTCCCGTAGCGGGAGGGCCAGAGACCCAGTACTTC.

This clonotype was counted ten times or more. This CDR3 is CASRPIALGEQYF. CDR3 nucleotide sequence: TGCGCCAGCCGCCCGATAGCACTGGGCGAGCAGTACTTC. V is TRBV5-1 and J is TRBJ2-7; no clear D. V shed 7 bases and J shed 6 bases, with 17 bases lying between them. This CDR3 has 13 amino acids. CDR1 and CDR2 from the germline V gene are SGHRS and YFSETQ.

This chain connects TRBV5-1 to TRBJ2-2; 7 positions agree with TRBD2. J gave up 7 bases and V 2 bases, and 11 bases lay outside the gene matches. This CDR3 is 16 amino acids long. Germline V gene data show CDR1 as SGHRS and CDR2 as YFSETQ. In DNA, the CDR3 is TGCGCCAGCAGCTTCGGACTAGTAGGTTTTGGCGGGGAGCTGTTTTTT. Translation gives CASSFGLVGFGGELFF.

The V and J genes are TRBV29-1 and TRBJ2-7, with D possibly called TRBD1 or TRBD2 (5 bases each). Per the germline V gene, CDR1 is SQVTM and CDR2 is ANQGSEA. Trimming cost V 4 bases and J 6 bases, with 16 bases left between them. CDR3 size: 13 residues. Here the CDR3 reads CSVAGPSTAEQYF. CDR3 sequence (DNA): TGCAGCGTTGCGGGACCATCTACGGCCGAGCAGTACTTC.